Listed below are T cell receptor beta chains from one sample, sequenced in a study of blood T cell repertoires in COVID-19. Profiled with immunoSEQ multiplex PCR; TCRdb holds only in-frame clones, not every one. Altogether some 530,000 clones are present, less than 90% being singletons, with the ten largest covering 7% to 10%. Sample: PBMCs or T cells enriched from blood (not recorded which). The receptors originated from a woman aged 55-69 years who had recovered from COVID-19. CDR3s include the opening cysteine and the closing phenylalanine or tryptophan. A D gene is named only where the DNA matches it firmly. Size tells how often a clone was seen (once, few, many) or the class of an expanded clone, and some rows leave it out.

D gene: .
V gene: TRBV20-1
clone size: .
J gene: TRBJ2-3
CDR3 protein: CSASRGPRTDTQYF
CDR3 DNA: TGCAGTGCTAGTCGGGGTCCGCGTACAGATACGCAGTATTTT

D gene: .
V gene: TRBV11-2
clone size: once
J gene: TRBJ1-3
CDR3 protein: CASSLEGHTSGNTIYF
CDR3 DNA: TGTGCCAGCAGCTTAGAGGGACATACCTCTGGAAACACCATATATTTT

D gene: TRBD1
V gene: TRBV4-2
clone size: .
J gene: TRBJ1-2
CDR3 protein: CASRQAQGGGYTF
CDR3 DNA: TGTGCCAGCAGGCAAGCCCAGGGGGGAGGCTACACCTTC

D gene: TRBD2
V gene: TRBV30
clone size: .
J gene: TRBJ2-2
CDR3 protein: CAWSVLRTSGTGELFF
CDR3 DNA: TGTGCCTGGAGTGTACTTCGGACTAGCGGTACCGGGGAGCTGTTTTTT

D gene: .
V gene: TRBV2
clone size: .
J gene: TRBJ1-3
CDR3 protein: CASSHSPSGNTIYF
CDR3 DNA: TGTGCCAGCAGCCATAGTCCCTCTGGAAACACCATATATTTT

D gene: .
V gene: TRBV11-2
clone size: .
J gene: TRBJ2-1
CDR3 protein: CASSLGTKQFF
CDR3 DNA: TGTGCCAGCAGCCTCGGGACAAAGCAGTTCTTC

D gene: TRBD2
V gene: TRBV5-1
clone size: .
J gene: TRBJ2-7
CDR3 protein: CASSLGASGDSYEQYF
CDR3 DNA: TGCGCCAGCAGCTTGGGGGCTAGCGGGGACTCCTACGAGCAGTACTTC

D gene: .
V gene: TRBV19
clone size: .
J gene: TRBJ1-1
CDR3 protein: CASYPGGGLGSEAFF
CDR3 DNA: TGTGCCAGTTATCCCGGGGGGGGCTTGGGAAGTGAAGCTTTCTTT

D gene: TRBD1
V gene: TRBV5-1
clone size: .
J gene: TRBJ1-3
CDR3 protein: CASRTGGSGNTIYF
CDR3 DNA: TGCGCCAGCAGAACAGGGGGCTCGGGAAACACCATATATTTT

D gene: TRBD1
V gene: TRBV7-2
clone size: .
J gene: TRBJ2-7
CDR3 protein: CASFLSGDRAYEQYF
CDR3 DNA: TGTGCCAGCTTTTTATCTGGGGACAGGGCCTACGAGCAGTACTTC

D gene: .
V gene: TRBV1
clone size: .
J gene: TRBJ1-1
CDR3 protein: CTSRQGCDTEAFF
CDR3 DNA: TGCACCAGCAGGCAGGGATGTGACACTGAAGCTTTCTTT

D gene: TRBD2
V gene: TRBV9
clone size: .
J gene: TRBJ2-3
CDR3 protein: CASSGSLAGGVYDTQYF
CDR3 DNA: TGTGCCAGCAGCGGCTCACTAGCGGGGGGCGTCTATGATACGCAGTATTTT

D gene: TRBD2
V gene: TRBV13
clone size: .
J gene: TRBJ2-3
CDR3 protein: CASSYTSGGVTDTQYF
CDR3 DNA: TGTGCCAGCAGCTATACTAGCGGGGGGGTCACAGATACGCAGTATTTT

D gene: TRBD1
V gene: TRBV10-3
clone size: .
J gene: TRBJ1-3
CDR3 protein: CAIMGTEGNTIYF
CDR3 DNA: TGTGCCATCATGGGGACAGAGGGAAACACCATATATTTT

D gene: .
V gene: TRBV5-1
clone size: .
J gene: TRBJ2-7
CDR3 protein: CASSLAKSTTPSYEQYF
CDR3 DNA: TGCGCCAGCAGCTTGGCCAAGTCGACTACCCCCTCCTACGAGCAGTACTTC

D gene: .
V gene: TRBV15
clone size: few
J gene: TRBJ1-5
CDR3 protein: CATSSRGPNQPQHF
CDR3 DNA: TGTGCCACCAGCAGCCGCGGTCCCAATCAGCCCCAGCATTTT

D gene: TRBD2
V gene: TRBV10-2
clone size: .
J gene: TRBJ2-5
CDR3 protein: CASRASGWETQYF
CDR3 DNA: TGCGCCAGCAGGGCTAGCGGGTGGGAGACCCAGTACTTC